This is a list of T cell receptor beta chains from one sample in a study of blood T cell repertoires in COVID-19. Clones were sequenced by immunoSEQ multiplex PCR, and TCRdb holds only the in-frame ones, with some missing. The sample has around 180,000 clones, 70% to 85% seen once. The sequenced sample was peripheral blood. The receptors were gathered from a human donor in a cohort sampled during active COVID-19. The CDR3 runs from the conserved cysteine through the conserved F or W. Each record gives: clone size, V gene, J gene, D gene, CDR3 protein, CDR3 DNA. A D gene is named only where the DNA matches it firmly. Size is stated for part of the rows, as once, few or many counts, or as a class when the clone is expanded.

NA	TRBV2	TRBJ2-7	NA	CASSKPGAKAYEQYF	TGTGCCAGCTCGAAACCAGGGGCGAAGGCGTACGAGCAGTACTTC
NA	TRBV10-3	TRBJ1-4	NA	CAISQVMSEKLFF	TGTGCCATCAGTCAGGTTATGAGTGAAAAACTGTTTTTT
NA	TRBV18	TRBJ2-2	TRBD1	CASSLDRGRTGELFF	TGTGCCAGCTCACTAGACAGGGGGCGCACCGGGGAGCTGTTTTTT
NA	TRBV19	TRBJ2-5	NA	CASSRPQETQYF	TGTGCCAGCAGCAGGCCCCAAGAGACCCAGTACTTC
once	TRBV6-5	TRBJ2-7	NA	CASRGVVFGDEQYF	TGTGCCAGCAGGGGAGTGGTATTCGGGGACGAGCAGTACTTC
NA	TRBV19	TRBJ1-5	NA	CASSIDLFGTVQPQHF	TGTGCCAGTAGTATAGATCTATTTGGTACGGTTCAGCCCCAGCATTTT
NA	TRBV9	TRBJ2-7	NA	CASSVGVDSSSYEQYF	TGTGCCAGCAGCGTAGGGGTGGACAGCTCTTCCTACGAGCAGTACTTC
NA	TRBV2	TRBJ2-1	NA	CASSSRPEQFF	TGTGCCAGCAGTTCTAGACCTGAGCAGTTCTTC
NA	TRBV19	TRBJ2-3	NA	CASSDGGSTDTQYF	TGTGCCAGTAGTGACGGCGGTAGCACAGATACGCAGTATTTT
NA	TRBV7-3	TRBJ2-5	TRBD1	CASSSGTGGETQYF	TGTGCCAGCAGCTCGGGGACAGGGGGCGAGACCCAGTACTTC
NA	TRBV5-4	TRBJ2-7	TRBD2	CASSLGGGATYEQYF	TGTGCCAGCAGCTTGGGCGGGGGGGCCACCTACGAGCAGTACTTC
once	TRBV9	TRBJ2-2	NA	CASSVVGGTGELFF	TGTGCCAGCAGCGTAGTGGGGGGAACCGGGGAGCTGTTTTTT
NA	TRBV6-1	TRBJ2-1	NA	CASSEQRDEQFF	TGTGCCAGCAGTGAACAGCGCGATGAGCAGTTCTTC
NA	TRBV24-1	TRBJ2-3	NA	CATSEGRITDTQYF	TGTGCCACCAGTGAGGGGCGGATCACAGATACGCAGTATTTT
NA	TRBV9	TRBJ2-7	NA	CASSPRGFWDEQYF	TGTGCCAGCAGCCCCCGAGGGTTTTGGGACGAGCAGTACTTC
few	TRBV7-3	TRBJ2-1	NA	CASSLGSLSYNEQFF	TGTGCCAGCAGCTTAGGCAGTCTCTCCTACAATGAGCAGTTCTTC
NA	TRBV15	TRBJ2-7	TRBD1	CATSRNPTGSDEQYF	TGTGCCACCAGCCGAAACCCGACAGGGTCGGACGAGCAGTACTTC
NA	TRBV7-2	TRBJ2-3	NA	CASSGGLDTQYF	TGTGCCAGCAGCGGGGGCTTGGATACGCAGTATTTT
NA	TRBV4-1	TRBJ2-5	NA	CASSQEGGEYQETQYF	TGCGCCAGCAGCCAAGAAGGAGGAGAGTACCAAGAGACCCAGTACTTC
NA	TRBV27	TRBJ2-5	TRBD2	CASSSLIAGSSQETQYF	TGTGCCAGCAGTTCTCTTATAGCGGGGAGCTCCCAAGAGACCCAGTACTTC
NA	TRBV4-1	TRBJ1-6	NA	CASSQVGLSRLDNSPLHF	TGCGCCAGCAGCCAAGTTGGGCTATCGCGCCTGGATAATTCACCCCTCCACTTT
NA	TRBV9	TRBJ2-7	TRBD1	CASSTAATGSSYEQYF	TGTGCCAGCAGCACCGCCGCGACAGGGAGCTCCTACGAGCAGTACTTC
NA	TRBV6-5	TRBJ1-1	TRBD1	CASSFTGTAHTEAFF	TGTGCCAGCAGTTTCACCGGGACAGCTCACACTGAAGCTTTCTTT
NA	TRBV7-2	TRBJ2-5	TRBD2	CASSISGGALQETQYF	TGTGCCAGCAGCATTAGCGGGGGGGCGCTGCAAGAGACCCAGTACTTC